These 23 T cell receptor beta chains were sequenced from one sample in a study of neoadjuvant nivolumab and ipilimumab in lung cancer. This table comes from immunoSEQ multiplex PCR, and its TCRdb copy is limited to in-frame clones, with some not included. The sample holds under 15,000 clones, around 65% seen once. The sequences come from peripheral blood, collected after neoadjuvant nivolumab, alone or with ipilimumab, at or shortly before surgery. The source of these receptors is an adult with non-small cell lung cancer.

The gene calls are TRBV18 and TRBJ2-2; the D call may be TRBD1 or TRBD2 (6 bases each). CDR1 KGHSH and CDR2 LQKENI come from the germline V gene. Trimming removed 4 bases from V and 5 bases from J, with 14 bases in between. The CDR3 loop spans 15 amino acids. The CDR3 coding sequence is TGTGCCAGCTCACAAGACAGGAGGGGGACCGGGGAGCTGTTTTTT. This translates into CASSQDRRGTGELFF.

The rearrangement links TRBV18 to TRBJ2-7, with 12 bases fitting TRBD2. The CDR3 totals 18 residues. Germline V gives CDR1 KGHSH, CDR2 LQKENI. J was trimmed by 0 bases and V by 5 bases; bases with no gene match: 11. The chain's CDR3 is CASSSTGLAGTRSYEQYF. The CDR3 DNA sequence: TGTGCCAGCTCATCGACCGGACTAGCGGGGACCCGCTCCTACGAGCAGTACTTC.

The chain joins TRBV11-3 to TRBJ2-5; D is ambiguous. The CDR3 runs 13 residues. V lost 5 bases, J lost 5 bases, and 12 bases lay in between. Looked up from germline, CDR1 is SGHNT and CDR2 is YENEEA. The CDR3 protein is CASSTSRAETQYF. DNA for the CDR3: TGTGCCAGCAGCACATCAAGGGCGGAGACCCAGTACTTC.

CDR3 coding DNA: TGTGCCAGCAGAACCTCCCCGAACACTGAAGCTTTCTTT. It is translated as CASRTSPNTEAFF. J is TRBJ1-1 and V is TRBV7-3; D unresolved. Germline V gene data show CDR1 as SGHTA and CDR2 as FQGTGA. CDR3 length equals 13 residues. V lost 6 bases and J lost 1, with 9 bases in between.

The chain recombines TRBV5-1 with TRBJ1-1; 9 nucleotides align to TRBD1. CDR3 size: 14 residues. V was pared by 3 bases and J by 8 bases, with 8 bases of the junction left unmatched. Germline CDR1 is SGHRS and CDR2 is YFSETQ. The CDR3, as DNA: TGCGCCAGCAGCTCTACAGGGGGCTATGGAGAAGCTTTCTTT. Its translation: CASSSTGGYGEAFF.

The chain carries TRBV10-2 and TRBJ1-1; weak D call: TRBD1 (6 bases). Germline lookup yields CDR1 WSHSY and CDR2 SAAADI. There are 13 residues in the CDR3. Trimming removed 6 bases at V and 3 bases at J, with 11 bases between. The CDR3 coding sequence is TGCGCCAGCAGCCGGGACACCTACACTGAAGCTTTCTTT. It codes for CASSRDTYTEAFF.

The gene calls are TRBV2 and TRBJ2-7, with 7 bases lining up with TRBD2. The CDR3 has 13 amino acids. Trimming cost V 4 bases and J 5 bases; bases outside gene matches: 5. From germline, CDR1 is SNHLY and CDR2 FYNNEI. The CDR3 here is CASSGGSQNEQYF. The CDR3 coding sequence is TGTGCCAGCAGTGGCGGGAGTCAGAACGAGCAGTACTTC.

The rearrangement uses TRBV5-5 and TRBJ1-1; D is unclear. The V and J ends lost 3 bases and 4 bases respectively, with 4 bases between them. The CDR3 sequence is 11 residues long. Per germline, CDR1 SGHKS and CDR2 YYEKEE (reference sequence). In nucleotides, the CDR3 is TGTGCCAGCAGCTCCTTCACTGAAGCTTTCTTT. It translates to CASSSFTEAFF.

This clone was recorded only once. The V gene is TRBV7-9, the J gene TRBJ1-2; D unclear. CDR1 is SEHNR and CDR2 is FQNEAQ in the germline V gene (reference sequence). V dropped 2 bases and J dropped 4 bases, with 11 bases sitting between them. The CDR3 has 14 residues. CDR3 DNA sequence: TGTGCCAGCAGCTTATCACAACTCTCCTATGGCTACACCTTC. Protein product: CASSLSQLSYGYTF. The variable domain in full, completed from reference TRBV7-9 and TRBJ1-2, reads DTGVSQNPRHKITKRGQNVTFRCDPISEHNRLYWYRQTLGQGPEFLTYFQNEAQLEKSRLLSDRFSAERPKGSFSTLEIQRTEQGDSAMYLCASSLSQLSYGYTFGSGTRLTVV.

This chain uses TRBV7-2 with TRBJ2-5; D could derive from TRBD1 or TRBD2 (6 bases each). Germline V CDR1 and CDR2: SGHTA, FQGNSA. V lost 8 bases to trimming and J lost 4 bases, with 14 bases between them. This CDR3 is 13 amino acids long. The CDR3 is CASSRGAGETQYF. The CDR3, as DNA: TGTGCCAGCTCTAGGGGGGCTGGAGAGACCCAGTACTTC. The entire variable domain, with the rest obtained from reference TRBV7-2 and TRBJ2-5, is as follows: GAGVSQSPSNKVTEKGKDVELRCDPISGHTALYWYRQSLGQGLEFLIYFQGNSAPDKSGLPSDRFSAERTGGSVSTLTIQRTQQEDSAVYLCASSRGAGETQYFGPGTRLLVL.

This sequence joins TRBV18 and TRBJ2-1, with TRBD2 as a possible D gene (6 bases). The germline CDR1 and CDR2 sequences are KGHSH and LQKENI. This CDR3 has 17 amino acids. The V gene lost 0 bases and the J gene lost 1 base, with 13 bases spanning the gap. CDR3 coding DNA: TGTGCCAGCTCACCACCGCTCGGGAGACGTTCCTACAATGAGCAGTTCTTC. This sequence encodes CASSPPLGRRSYNEQFF.

This chain connects TRBV5-1 to TRBJ2-7, with D perhaps TRBD2 (5 bases). V was pared by 0 bases and J by 6 bases, with 16 bases between. The CDR3 sequence is 15 residues long. CDR1 and CDR2 from the germline V gene are SGHRS and YFSETQ. The CDR3 region has the DNA TGCGCCAGCAGCTTGGCACTAGAAAGGGATTGCGAGCAGTACTTC. This gives the protein CASSLALERDCEQYF.

This chain joins TRBV6-5 and TRBJ2-5; D is undetermined. V dropped 0 bases and J dropped 0 bases, with 11 bases sitting between them. CDR1 MNHEY and CDR2 SVGAGI come from the germline V gene. The CDR3 sequence is 16 residues long. The CDR3 region is CASSYSGVSDQETQYF. The CDR3, as DNA: TGTGCCAGCAGTTACTCAGGAGTTAGTGACCAAGAGACCCAGTACTTC.

The rearrangement joins TRBV5-4 to TRBJ1-2; 8 positions match TRBD1. Trimming at V came to 3 bases and at J to 4 bases, leaving 8 bases not matched to a gene. CDR3 length: 15 amino acids. Germline V gene lookup returns CDR1 SGHNT and CDR2 YYREEE (reference sequence). The CDR3 protein is CASSWWGQETYGYTF. The CDR3 nucleotides are TGTGCCAGCAGCTGGTGGGGACAGGAAACCTATGGCTACACCTTC.

This clone was counted between two and nine times. V usage is TRBV7-9 and J usage is TRBJ1-4; D remains unclear. The CDR3 is made up of 14 amino acids. The V gene's germline CDR1 is SEHNR and CDR2 FQNEAQ (reference sequence). V gave up 6 bases and J gave up 2 bases, with 10 bases separating them. DNA for the CDR3: TGTGCCAGCAGGAAAGGGATGACTAATGAAAAACTGTTTTTT. This translates into CASRKGMTNEKLFF.

This chain links TRBV29-1 with TRBJ2-7; D unclear. This CDR3 comprises 12 residues. V gave up 2 bases and J gave up 3 bases, with 8 bases separating them. Per germline, CDR1 SQVTM and CDR2 ANQGSEA. The CDR3 nucleotides are TGCAGCGTTGAACTCAACCACTACGAGCAGTACTTC. Translating it yields CSVELNHYEQYF.

The chain has TRBV5-1 and TRBJ2-1; D remains unclear. The germline CDR1 and CDR2 sequences are SGHRS and YFSETQ. V lost 2 bases to trimming and J lost 8 bases, with 5 bases between them. CDR3 length: 11 amino acids. The chain's CDR3 is CASSFSDEQFF. CDR3 sequence (DNA): TGCGCCAGCAGCTTCTCGGATGAGCAGTTCTTC.

The chain has TRBV6-5 and TRBJ2-1; no clear D gene. CDR1 and CDR2 (germline): MNHEY, SVGAGI. V was trimmed by 3 bases and J by 10 bases, leaving 10 bases between them. This CDR3 spans 12 amino acids. The CDR3 DNA sequence: TGTGCCAGCAGTTATGGGTACGGGGAGCAGTTCTTC. It is translated as CASSYGYGEQFF.

Written as DNA, the CDR3 is TGTGCCTCCAGGGGACTCTACAATGAGCAGTTCTTC. Translating it yields CASRGLYNEQFF. This sequence joins TRBV30 and TRBJ2-1; either TRBD1 or TRBD2 may supply D (6 bases each). V was pared by 7 bases and J by 3 bases, with 10 bases between. Germline V gene lookup returns CDR1 GTSNPN and CDR2 SVGIG (reference sequence). The CDR3 is 12 residues long.

This clone was detected only a few times. The genes are TRBV9 and TRBJ1-1, with 9 bases identical to TRBD1. This CDR3 contains 13 residues. In germline, CDR1 is SGDLS, CDR2 YYNGEE. J lost 6 bases, V lost 2 bases, and 2 bases had no gene match. The chain's CDR3 is CASSVGTGPEAFF. The CDR3 region has the DNA TGTGCCAGCAGCGTGGGGACAGGGCCTGAAGCTTTCTTT.

The rearrangement uses TRBV18 and TRBJ2-1; the match to TRBD2 covers 7 bases. The J segment lost 0 bases and the V segment lost 3 bases, leaving 8 bases of the junction unmatched. Germline CDR1 is KGHSH and CDR2 is LQKENI. The CDR3 length is 17 residues. The CDR3 nucleotides read TGTGCCAGCTCACCCTCGGGTGGCGGGAGCTCCTACAATGAGCAGTTCTTC. Translated, it gives CASSPSGGGSSYNEQFF.

The table lists this clone with a count of one. The rearrangement joins TRBV18 to TRBJ2-2; TRBD2 is a possible D gene (6 bases). Germline CDR1 reads KGHSH; CDR2 reads LQKENI. Trimming removed 2 bases from V and 5 bases from J, with 12 bases in between. The CDR3 sequence is 15 residues long. For the CDR3, the DNA is TGTGCCAGCTCACCAGAGGGCCGGGGGACCGGGGAGCTGTTTTTT. Amino acids: CASSPEGRGTGELFF.

The V and J genes are TRBV18 and TRBJ2-6; the match to TRBD1 covers 12 bases. Germline CDR1 and CDR2: KGHSH and LQKENI. V dropped 2 bases and J dropped 4; count of bases not matched to a gene: 6. The CDR3 has 18 residues. CDR3: CASSPAGQGAPGANVLTF. CDR3 nucleotide sequence: TGTGCCAGCTCACCAGCGGGACAGGGGGCGCCAGGGGCCAACGTCCTGACTTTC.